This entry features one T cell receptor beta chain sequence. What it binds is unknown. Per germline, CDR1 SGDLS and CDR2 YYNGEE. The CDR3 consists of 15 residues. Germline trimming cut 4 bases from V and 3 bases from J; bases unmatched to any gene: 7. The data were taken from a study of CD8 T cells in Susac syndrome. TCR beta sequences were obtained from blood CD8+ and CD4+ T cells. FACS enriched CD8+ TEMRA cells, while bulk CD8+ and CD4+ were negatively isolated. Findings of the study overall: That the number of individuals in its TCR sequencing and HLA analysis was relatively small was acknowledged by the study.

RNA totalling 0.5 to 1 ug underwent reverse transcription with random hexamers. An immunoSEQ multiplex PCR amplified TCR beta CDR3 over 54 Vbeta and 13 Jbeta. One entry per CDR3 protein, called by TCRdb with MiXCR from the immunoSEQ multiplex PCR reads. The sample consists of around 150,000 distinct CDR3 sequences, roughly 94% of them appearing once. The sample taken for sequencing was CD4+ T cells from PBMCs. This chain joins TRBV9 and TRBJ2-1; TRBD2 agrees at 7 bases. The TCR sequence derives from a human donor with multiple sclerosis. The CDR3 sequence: CASSPQGDYYNEQFF. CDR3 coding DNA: TGTGCCAGCAGCCCCCAAGGGGACTACTACAATGAGCAGTTCTTC.